The 24 T cell receptor beta chains below were found in one sample sequenced in a study of T cells in Graves' hyperthyroidism and ophthalmopathy. RNA transcripts yielded amplified TCR beta CDR3 regions. A set of HTBI primers served as the primers for a first-round RT-PCR of the TCR CDR3. TCRdb re-derived calls from the multiplex PCR reads in MiXCR, one entry per CDR3 protein. The sample includes 300,000 to 450,000 distinct CDR3 sequences, about 25% of them seen just once. The sample consisted of blood. These receptors were collected from a man aged 50-60 years with Graves' hyperthyroidism.

The genes are TRBV20-1 and TRBJ2-3; 9 nucleotides agree with TRBD1. The CDR3 covers 15 residues. Per germline, CDR1 DFQATT and CDR2 SNEGSKA (reference sequence). The J segment lost 4 bases and the V segment lost 6 bases, leaving 11 bases of the junction unmatched. The CDR3 DNA sequence: TGCAGTGCAACCTCCGGACAGGGGCCTGCAGATACGCAGTATTTT. Translated: CSATSGQGPADTQYF.

CDR3 protein: CASSEGSGSQNEQFF. The CDR3 coding sequence is TGCGCCAGCAGTGAGGGTTCAGGTTCTCAAAATGAGCAGTTCTTC. The chain recombines TRBV10-1 with TRBJ2-1; D remains ambiguous. Germline assignment: CDR1 WNHNN and CDR2 SYGVQD (reference sequence). The CDR3 length is 15 residues. The ends were cut back, 2 bases at V and 7 bases at J, with 15 bases in the middle.

This clonotype was found many times. The V call is TRBV3-1, the J call TRBJ2-1; 8 bases fit TRBD2. CDR1 LGHDT and CDR2 YNNKEL come from the germline V gene (reference sequence). This CDR3 comprises 16 residues. The trim removed 3 bases at V and 0 bases at J, leaving 4 bases unmatched. The DNA for the CDR3 is TGTGCCAGCAGCCAGAGCGGGAGAGGCTCCTACAATGAGCAGTTCTTC. Amino acid sequence: CASSQSGRGSYNEQFF.

This clonotype was seen more than once but under ten times. The chain's CDR3 is CASSQKGYQRGGGTGELFF. The CDR3 DNA is TGTGCCAGCTCACAAAAGGGTTACCAGCGAGGAGGAGGCACCGGGGAGCTGTTTTTT. V and J are TRBV18 and TRBJ2-2; D may be TRBD2 (5 bases). Trimming took off 4 bases at V and 4 bases at J, with 25 bases between the two ends. This CDR3 is 19 amino acids long. In germline, CDR1 is KGHSH, CDR2 LQKENI.

The rearrangement uses TRBV7-2 and TRBJ1-5, with a tentative D call TRBD1 (6 bases). V was pared by 5 bases and J by 6 bases, with 17 bases between. This CDR3 is 15 amino acids long. Germline values: CDR1 SGHTA, CDR2 FQGNSA. The CDR3 DNA follows: TGTGCCAGCAGCACGGGAAACAGGGTGGGTCAGCCCCAGCATTTT. Its protein is CASSTGNRVGQPQHF.

The CDR3 is CASSEVGGNTEAFF. CDR3 DNA sequence: TGTGCCAGCAGTGAGGTAGGGGGCAACACTGAAGCTTTCTTT. The chain is built from TRBV6-1 and TRBJ1-1; 7 bases line up with TRBD1. There are 14 residues in the CDR3. Germline loops: CDR1 MNHNS, CDR2 SASEGT. V shed 3 bases and J 2 bases; nucleotides not matched to a gene: 3.

This chain links TRBV11-3 with TRBJ1-2; 7 bases are a match to TRBD1. V gave up 4 bases and J gave up 10 bases; unmatched junction bases: 9. Germline lookup yields CDR1 SGHNT and CDR2 YENEEA. The CDR3 consists of 13 residues. CDR3 region: CASSSHSGGLYTF. In DNA form, the CDR3 reads TGTGCCAGCAGCTCCCACTCAGGGGGTCTCTACACCTTC.

This clonotype was recorded at least ten times. The chain links TRBV2 to TRBJ2-1; 9 positions match TRBD1. V was clipped by 5 bases and J by 5 bases; unmatched bases: 1. The CDR3 is 13 amino acids. CDR1 and CDR2 (germline): SNHLY, FYNNEI. The CDR3 sequence is CASSRDRDNEQFF. Written as DNA, the CDR3 is TGTGCCAGCAGTCGGGACAGGGACAATGAGCAGTTCTTC.

This chain connects TRBV7-2 to TRBJ2-7, with D unresolved. CDR3 length: 15 residues. Trimming took off 1 base at V and 0 bases at J, with 10 bases between the two ends. Germline V gene sequence: CDR1 SGHTA, CDR2 FQGNSA. This chain's CDR3 is CASSLEPSNSYEQYF. In DNA, the CDR3 is TGTGCCAGCAGCTTAGAACCATCGAACTCCTACGAGCAGTACTTC.

The chain joins TRBV6-1 to TRBJ1-1; TRBD1 matches at 7 bases. The germline V gene encodes CDR1 MNHNS and CDR2 SASEGT. Trimming removed 4 bases from V and 6 bases from J; junction bases left unmatched: 2. The CDR3 extends over 12 amino acids. The CDR3 nucleotides read TGTGCCAGCAGTGCCAGGGGGGCTGAAGCTTTCTTT. Amino acid sequence: CASSARGAEAFF.

This clonotype was detected ten times or more. The chain joins TRBV5-1 to TRBJ2-5; D is undetermined. Trimming stripped 4 bases from V and 5 bases from J, with 15 bases between. The CDR3 contains 14 residues. The germline V gene has CDR1 SGHRS and CDR2 YFSETQ. In nucleotides, the CDR3 is TGCGCCAGCAGCCTATGGATAAGTGGGGAGACCCAGTACTTC. Translating gives CASSLWISGETQYF.

This clonotype was counted only a few times. The rearrangement links TRBV3-1 to TRBJ2-5; D may be TRBD2 (6 bases). The CDR3 is 15 residues long. V dropped 2 bases and J dropped 1 base, with 11 bases sitting between them. In germline, CDR1 is LGHDT, CDR2 YNNKEL (reference sequence). The CDR3 region is CASSQRGMAQETQYF. CDR3 in DNA: TGTGCCAGCAGCCAACGCGGGATGGCCCAAGAGACCCAGTACTTC.

The J gene is TRBJ2-1, the V gene TRBV3-1, with D possibly matching TRBD2 (6 bases). The V gene lost 1 base and the J gene lost 9 bases, with 19 bases spanning the gap. Per the germline V gene, CDR1 is LGHDT and CDR2 is YNNKEL (reference sequence). The CDR3 contains 16 residues. Here the CDR3 reads CASSQVGLGRELEQFF. As DNA, the CDR3 is TGTGCCAGCAGCCAAGTTGGCCTCGGGAGAGAACTTGAGCAGTTCTTC.

This clonotype was found many times. The chain recombines TRBV7-2 with TRBJ1-1, with no clear D. CDR3 length equals 15 residues. Germline V CDR1 and CDR2: SGHTA, FQGNSA. V was pared by 1 base and J by 2 bases, with 11 bases between. The CDR3: CASSLGWSRNTEAFF. The CDR3 coding sequence is TGTGCCAGCAGCTTAGGATGGTCACGAAACACTGAAGCTTTCTTT.

This clonotype was detected ten times or more. This rearrangement joins TRBV28 to TRBJ1-2; possible D gene TRBD1, 6 bases. The germline V gene has CDR1 MDHEN and CDR2 SYDVKM. Trimming took 5 bases from V and 6 from J, leaving 16 bases between them. This CDR3 spans 14 amino acids. CDR3 region: CASSGQGPHHGYTF. The CDR3, as DNA: TGTGCCAGCAGTGGGCAGGGGCCTCACCATGGCTACACCTTC.

This clonotype was seen ten or more times. This CDR3 reads CASRQNGGEDTQYF. The CDR3 DNA reads TGTGCCAGCAGACAAAACGGGGGTGAAGATACGCAGTATTTT. V and J are TRBV11-3 and TRBJ2-3, with D maybe TRBD2 (6 bases). Trimming cost V 6 bases and J 5 bases, with 15 bases left between them. Germline values: CDR1 SGHNT, CDR2 YENEEA. The CDR3 consists of 14 residues.

CDR3 sequence reads: CSAREEAMKLFF. The CDR3 nucleotides read TGCAGTGCTAGAGAAGAGGCAATGAAACTGTTTTTT. This chain connects TRBV20-1 to TRBJ1-4, with D unresolved. Germline V CDR1 and CDR2: DFQATT, SNEGSKA (reference sequence). Trimming pared 0 bases from V and 11 bases from J, leaving 10 bases between. The CDR3 is 12 amino acids.

The chain joins TRBV20-1 to TRBJ2-1, with 9 nucleotides matching TRBD2. The V gene's germline CDR1 is DFQATT and CDR2 SNEGSKA (reference sequence). V gave up 5 bases and J gave up 6 bases; unmatched junction bases: 8. The CDR3 totals 14 residues. CDR3 sequence: CSALAGERSNEQFF. The CDR3 nucleotides are TGCAGTGCTTTAGCGGGAGAGAGGAGCAATGAGCAGTTCTTC.

This chain links TRBV29-1 with TRBJ2-2; D is unresolved. The CDR3 runs to 13 residues. Germline V lookup: CDR1 SQVTM, CDR2 ANQGSEA. V was clipped by 4 bases and J by 5 bases, with 11 bases between them. The CDR3 DNA is TGCAGCGTTGTCGCCCAAGGGACCGGGGAGCTGTTTTTT. Protein: CSVVAQGTGELFF.

V is TRBV6-1 and J is TRBJ2-3, with D tentatively TRBD1 (6 bases). The CDR3 is 13 amino acids. Trimming removed 6 bases at V and 5 bases at J, with 12 bases between. Germline CDR1 MNHNS, CDR2 SASEGT. This chain's CDR3 is CASSKTGRDTQYF. The CDR3 DNA is TGTGCCAGCAGCAAGACAGGAAGAGATACGCAGTATTTT.

This clonotype has at least ten counts. The gene calls are TRBV5-5 and TRBJ2-7; 9 positions agree with TRBD1. The V gene end was trimmed by 4 bases and the J gene end by 1 base; junction bases not matched to a gene: 6. The CDR3 loop spans 15 amino acids. The germline V gene encodes CDR1 SGHKS and CDR2 YYEKEE (reference sequence). DNA for the CDR3: TGTGCCAGCAGCACCACAGGGGGCGCTTCCTACGAGCAGTACTTC. It codes for CASSTTGGASYEQYF.

About this clonotype: Germline and junction disagree at one end, which may indicate a read error. The V gene is TRBV28, the J gene TRBJ2-2; TRBD1 might be the D (6 bases). The CDR3 length is 13 residues. Germline loops: CDR1 MDHEN, CDR2 SYDVKM. The CDR3, as DNA: TGTGCCAGCAGCCAGGGGTATGCCGGGGAGCAGTTTTTT. The encoded protein is CASSQGYAGEQFF.

With regard to this clonotype: Given a much more abundant clone one base away, this may be a read error. The chain recombines TRBV3-1 with TRBJ1-2, with a possible D match to TRBD1 (6 bases). V was pared by 3 bases and J by 7 bases, with 18 bases between. The CDR3 covers 15 residues. Germline lookup yields CDR1 LGHDT and CDR2 YNNKEL (reference sequence). CDR3 region: CASSQADRTVGGYTF. In DNA, the CDR3 is TGTGCCAGCAGCCAGGCCGACCGGACAGTGGGTGGCTACACCTTC.

This chain links TRBV19 with TRBJ2-1; tentative D call: TRBD1 (6 bases). V dropped 10 bases and J dropped 10 bases, with 14 bases sitting between them. This CDR3 is 11 amino acids long. The germline V gene encodes CDR1 LNHDA and CDR2 SQIVND (reference sequence). The CDR3 nucleotides read TGTGCCACCTCACTTGGGGGCGAGCAGTTCTTC. Translated, it gives CATSLGGEQFF.